The present T cell receptor (beta chain) was sequenced within a study of control samples from healthy donors and cancer patients. Looked up from germline, CDR1 is SGHDT and CDR2 is YYEEEE. The CDR3 totals 18 residues. V gave up 4 bases and J gave up 0 bases; unmatched junction bases: 10. This clone was seen a single time. Sequencing was performed with immunoSEQ multiplex PCR; in TCRdb, only in-frame clones are kept and a portion is missing. Of over 150,000 clones in the sample, approximately 94% were seen once. The TCR originated in a man aged 25 to 40 in good health. Sequenced sample: blood. This chain connects TRBV5-6 to TRBJ2-2, with 9 bases aligning to TRBD2. The CDR3 DNA follows: TGTGCCAGCAGCCACCATAGCGGGAGCCCCACGAACACCGGGGAGCTGTTTTTT. It specifies CASSHHSGSPTNTGELFF.